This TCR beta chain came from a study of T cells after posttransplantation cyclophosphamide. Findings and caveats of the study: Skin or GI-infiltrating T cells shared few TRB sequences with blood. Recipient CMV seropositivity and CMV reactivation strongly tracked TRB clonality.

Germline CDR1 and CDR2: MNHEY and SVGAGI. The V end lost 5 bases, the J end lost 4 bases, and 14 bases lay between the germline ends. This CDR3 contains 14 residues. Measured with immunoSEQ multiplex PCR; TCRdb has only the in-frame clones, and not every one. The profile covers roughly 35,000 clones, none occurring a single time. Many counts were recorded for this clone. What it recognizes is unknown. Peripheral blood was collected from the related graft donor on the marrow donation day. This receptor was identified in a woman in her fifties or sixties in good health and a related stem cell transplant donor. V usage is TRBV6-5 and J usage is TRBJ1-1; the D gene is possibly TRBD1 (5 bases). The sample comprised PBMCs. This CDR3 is CASSTGGVSTEAFF. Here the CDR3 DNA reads TGTGCCAGCAGTACTGGGGGGGTAAGCACTGAAGCTTTCTTT.